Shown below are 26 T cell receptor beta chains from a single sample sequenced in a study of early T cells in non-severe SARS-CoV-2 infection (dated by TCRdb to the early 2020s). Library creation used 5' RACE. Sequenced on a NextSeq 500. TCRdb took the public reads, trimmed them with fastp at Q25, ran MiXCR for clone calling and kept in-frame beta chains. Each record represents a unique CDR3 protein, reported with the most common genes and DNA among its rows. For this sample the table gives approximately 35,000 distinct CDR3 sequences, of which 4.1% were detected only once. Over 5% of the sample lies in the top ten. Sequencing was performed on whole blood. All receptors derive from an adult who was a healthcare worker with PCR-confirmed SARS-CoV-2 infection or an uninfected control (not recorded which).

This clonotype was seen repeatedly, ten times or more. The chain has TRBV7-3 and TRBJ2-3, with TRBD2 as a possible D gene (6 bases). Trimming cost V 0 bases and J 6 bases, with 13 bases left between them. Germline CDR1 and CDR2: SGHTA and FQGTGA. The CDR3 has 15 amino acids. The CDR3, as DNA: TGTGCCAGCAGCTTAACGGGGGGTACCATGGATACGCAGTATTTT. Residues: CASSLTGGTMDTQYF.

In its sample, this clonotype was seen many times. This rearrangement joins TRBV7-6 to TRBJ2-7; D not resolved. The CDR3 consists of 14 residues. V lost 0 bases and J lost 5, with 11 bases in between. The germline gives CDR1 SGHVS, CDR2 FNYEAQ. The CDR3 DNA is TGTGCCAGCAGCTTAGCGGTAGCCCAGGACGAGCAGTACTTC. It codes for CASSLAVAQDEQYF.

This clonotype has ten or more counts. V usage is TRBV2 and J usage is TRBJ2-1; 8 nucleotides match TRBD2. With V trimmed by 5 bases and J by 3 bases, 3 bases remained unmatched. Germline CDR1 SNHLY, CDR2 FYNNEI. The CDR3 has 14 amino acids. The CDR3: CASSILADYNEQFF. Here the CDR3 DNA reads TGTGCCAGCAGTATACTAGCGGACTACAATGAGCAGTTCTTC.

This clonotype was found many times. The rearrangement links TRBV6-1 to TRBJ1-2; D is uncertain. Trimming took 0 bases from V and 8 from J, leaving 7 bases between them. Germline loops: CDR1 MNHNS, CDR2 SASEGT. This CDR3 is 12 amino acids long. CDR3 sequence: CASSEAQRGYTF. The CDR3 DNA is TGTGCCAGCAGTGAAGCACAGCGAGGCTACACCTTC.

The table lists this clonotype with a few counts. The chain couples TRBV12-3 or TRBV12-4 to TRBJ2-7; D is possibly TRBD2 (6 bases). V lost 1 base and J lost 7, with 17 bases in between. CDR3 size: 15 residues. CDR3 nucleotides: TGTGCCAGCAGTTTAGAGTTTGGAGGGCCCAGTGAGCAGTACTTC. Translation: CASSLEFGGPSEQYF.

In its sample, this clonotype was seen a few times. The CDR3 sequence: CASSDRGPSYEQYF. As DNA, the CDR3 is TGTGCCAGCAGCGACAGGGGCCCCTCCTACGAGCAGTACTTC. The genes are TRBV6-2 or TRBV6-3 and TRBJ2-7; the match to TRBD1 covers 8 bases. V shed 6 bases and J 0 bases; nucleotides not matched to a gene: 4. CDR1 and CDR2 (germline): MNHEY, SVGEGT. The CDR3 has 14 residues.

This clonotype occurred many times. CDR3 sequence: CASNTGGNEKLFF. The CDR3 DNA reads as TGTGCCAGTAATACAGGGGGCAACGAAAAACTGTTTTTT. The chain couples TRBV27 to TRBJ1-4, with 9 bases identical to TRBD1. Germline assignment: CDR1 MNHEY and CDR2 SMNVEV (reference sequence). Trimming cost V 9 bases and J 8 bases; bases outside gene matches: 7. The CDR3 is 13 residues long.

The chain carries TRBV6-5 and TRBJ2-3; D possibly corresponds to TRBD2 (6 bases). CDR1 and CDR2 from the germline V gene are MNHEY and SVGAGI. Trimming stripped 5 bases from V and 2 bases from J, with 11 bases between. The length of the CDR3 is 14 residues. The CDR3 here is CASSRRGNTDTQYF. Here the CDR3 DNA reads TGTGCCAGCAGTCGGCGGGGAAACACAGATACGCAGTATTTT.

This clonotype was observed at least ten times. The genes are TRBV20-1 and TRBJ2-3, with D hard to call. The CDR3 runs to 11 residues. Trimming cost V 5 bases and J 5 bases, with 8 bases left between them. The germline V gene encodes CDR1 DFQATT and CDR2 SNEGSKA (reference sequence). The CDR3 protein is CSASAIDTQYF. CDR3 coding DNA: TGCAGTGCTTCGGCCATAGATACGCAGTATTTT.

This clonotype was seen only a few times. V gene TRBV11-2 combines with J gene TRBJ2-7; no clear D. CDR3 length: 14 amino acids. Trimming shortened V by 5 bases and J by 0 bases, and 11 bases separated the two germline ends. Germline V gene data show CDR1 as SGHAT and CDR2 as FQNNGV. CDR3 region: CASSHKRYSYEQYF. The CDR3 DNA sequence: TGTGCCAGCAGCCACAAAAGATACTCCTACGAGCAGTACTTC.

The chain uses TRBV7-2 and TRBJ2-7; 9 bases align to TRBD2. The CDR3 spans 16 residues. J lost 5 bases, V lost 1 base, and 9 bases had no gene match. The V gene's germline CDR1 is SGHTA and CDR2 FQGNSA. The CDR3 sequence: CASSLGGIAGVNEQYF. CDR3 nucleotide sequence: TGTGCCAGCAGCTTAGGGGGGATAGCGGGAGTCAACGAGCAGTACTTC.

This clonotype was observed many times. The CDR3 here is CASSLQGWHGYTF. In DNA, the CDR3 is TGTGCCAGCAGTTTACAGGGATGGCATGGCTACACCTTC. The V and J genes are TRBV12-3 or TRBV12-4 and TRBJ1-2; D is perhaps TRBD1 (5 bases). This CDR3 region has 13 residues. Trimming pared 2 bases from V and 6 bases from J, leaving 10 bases between.

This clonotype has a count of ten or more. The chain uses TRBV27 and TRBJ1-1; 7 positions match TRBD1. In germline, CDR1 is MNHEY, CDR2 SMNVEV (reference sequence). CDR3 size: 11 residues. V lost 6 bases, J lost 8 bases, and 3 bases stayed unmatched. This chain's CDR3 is CASRVGGEAFF. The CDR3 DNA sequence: TGTGCCAGCAGGGTAGGGGGCGAAGCTTTCTTT.

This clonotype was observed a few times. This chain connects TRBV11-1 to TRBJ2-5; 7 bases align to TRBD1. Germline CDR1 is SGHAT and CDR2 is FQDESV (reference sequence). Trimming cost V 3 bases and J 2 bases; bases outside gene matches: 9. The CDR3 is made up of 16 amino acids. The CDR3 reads CASSLAGTVKQETQYF. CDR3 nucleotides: TGTGCCAGCAGCTTGGCCGGGACAGTGAAGCAAGAGACCCAGTACTTC.

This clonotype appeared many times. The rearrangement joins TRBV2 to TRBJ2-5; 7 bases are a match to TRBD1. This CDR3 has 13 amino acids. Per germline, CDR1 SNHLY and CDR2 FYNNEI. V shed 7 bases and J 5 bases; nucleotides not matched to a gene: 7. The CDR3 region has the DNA TGTGCCAGCAAAGGGACAGCGAGCGAGACCCAGTACTTC. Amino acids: CASKGTASETQYF.

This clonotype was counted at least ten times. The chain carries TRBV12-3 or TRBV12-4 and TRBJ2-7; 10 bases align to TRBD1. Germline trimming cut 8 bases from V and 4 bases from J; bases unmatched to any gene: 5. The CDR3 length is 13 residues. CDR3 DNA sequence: TGTGCCAGCGGAGACAGGGGGCTATACGAGCAGTACTTC. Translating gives CASGDRGLYEQYF.

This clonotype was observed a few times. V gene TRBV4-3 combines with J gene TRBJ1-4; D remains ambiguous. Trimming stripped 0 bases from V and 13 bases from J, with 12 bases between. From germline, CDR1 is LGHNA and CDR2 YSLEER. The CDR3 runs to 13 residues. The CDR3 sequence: CASSQDKEGRLFF. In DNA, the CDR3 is TGCGCCAGCAGCCAAGATAAGGAAGGTCGACTGTTTTTT.

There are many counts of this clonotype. The CDR3 spells CASSLDATNEKLFF. The CDR3 DNA reads as TGTGCCAGCAGTCTAGACGCAACTAATGAAAAACTGTTTTTT. The chain joins TRBV28 to TRBJ1-4; D call uncertain. V shed 5 bases and J shed 0 bases, with 7 bases lying between them. The CDR3 sequence is 14 residues long. Germline V gives CDR1 MDHEN, CDR2 SYDVKM.

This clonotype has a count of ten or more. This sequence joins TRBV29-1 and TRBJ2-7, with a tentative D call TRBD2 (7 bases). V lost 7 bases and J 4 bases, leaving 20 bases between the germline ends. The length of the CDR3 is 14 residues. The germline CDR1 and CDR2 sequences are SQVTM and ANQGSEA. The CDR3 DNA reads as TGCAGCGCCAAGGCGCGGGGGCCTCGGTACGAGCAGTACTTC. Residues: CSAKARGPRYEQYF.

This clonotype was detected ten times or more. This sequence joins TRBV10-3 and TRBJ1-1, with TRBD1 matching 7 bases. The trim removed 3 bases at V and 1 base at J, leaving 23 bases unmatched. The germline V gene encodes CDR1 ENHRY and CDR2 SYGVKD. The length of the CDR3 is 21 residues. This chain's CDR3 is CAISESAPGQNFVRTNTEAFF. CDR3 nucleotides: TGTGCCATCAGTGAAAGTGCACCGGGACAGAATTTTGTACGAACGAACACTGAAGCTTTCTTT.

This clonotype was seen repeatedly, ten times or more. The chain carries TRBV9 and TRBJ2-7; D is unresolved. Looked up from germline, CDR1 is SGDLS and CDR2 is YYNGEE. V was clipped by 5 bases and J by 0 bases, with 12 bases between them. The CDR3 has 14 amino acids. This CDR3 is CASRRDTSSYEQYF. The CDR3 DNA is TGTGCCAGCAGGAGAGACACAAGCTCCTACGAGCAGTACTTC.

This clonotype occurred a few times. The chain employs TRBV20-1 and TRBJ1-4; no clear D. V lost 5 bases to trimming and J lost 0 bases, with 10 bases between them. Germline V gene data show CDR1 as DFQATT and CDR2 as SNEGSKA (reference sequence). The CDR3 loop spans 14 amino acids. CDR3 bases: TGCAGTGCTCCGGACGGAACAACTAATGAAAAACTGTTTTTT. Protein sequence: CSAPDGTTNEKLFF.

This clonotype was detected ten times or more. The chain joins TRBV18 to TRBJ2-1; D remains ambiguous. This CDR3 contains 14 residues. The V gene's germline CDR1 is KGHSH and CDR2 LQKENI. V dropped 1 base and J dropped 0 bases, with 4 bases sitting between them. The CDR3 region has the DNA TGTGCCAGCTCACCACAGAGCTCCTACAATGAGCAGTTCTTC. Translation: CASSPQSSYNEQFF.

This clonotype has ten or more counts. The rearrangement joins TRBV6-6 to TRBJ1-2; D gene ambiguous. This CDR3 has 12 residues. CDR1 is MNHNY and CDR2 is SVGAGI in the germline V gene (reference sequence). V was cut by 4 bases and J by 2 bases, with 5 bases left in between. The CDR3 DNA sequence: TGTGCCAGCAGTTCCCCGAACTATGGCTACACCTTC. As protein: CASSSPNYGYTF.

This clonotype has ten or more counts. CDR3 bases: TGTGCCAGCAGCCGAGAGACTAGCAACCACGAGCAGTACTTC. Protein product: CASSRETSNHEQYF. This chain uses TRBV7-6 with TRBJ2-7; the match to TRBD2 covers 7 bases. CDR3 length equals 14 residues. With 5 bases clipped from V and 5 bases from J, the junction kept 9 bases outside the gene matches. CDR1 SGHVS and CDR2 FNYEAQ come from the germline V gene. The whole variable domain, remainder taken from reference TRBV7-6 and TRBJ2-7, is GAGVSQSPRYKVTKRGQDVALRCDPISGHVSLYWYRQALGQGPEFLTYFNYEAQQDKSGLPNDRFSAERPEGSISTLTIQRTEQRDSAMYRCASSRETSNHEQYFGPGTRLTVT.

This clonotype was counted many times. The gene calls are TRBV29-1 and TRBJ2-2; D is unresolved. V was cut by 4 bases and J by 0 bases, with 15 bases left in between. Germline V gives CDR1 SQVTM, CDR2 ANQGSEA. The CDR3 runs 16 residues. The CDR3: CSVVELPGANTGELFF. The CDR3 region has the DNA TGCAGCGTTGTCGAGCTCCCTGGGGCGAACACCGGGGAGCTGTTTTTT.